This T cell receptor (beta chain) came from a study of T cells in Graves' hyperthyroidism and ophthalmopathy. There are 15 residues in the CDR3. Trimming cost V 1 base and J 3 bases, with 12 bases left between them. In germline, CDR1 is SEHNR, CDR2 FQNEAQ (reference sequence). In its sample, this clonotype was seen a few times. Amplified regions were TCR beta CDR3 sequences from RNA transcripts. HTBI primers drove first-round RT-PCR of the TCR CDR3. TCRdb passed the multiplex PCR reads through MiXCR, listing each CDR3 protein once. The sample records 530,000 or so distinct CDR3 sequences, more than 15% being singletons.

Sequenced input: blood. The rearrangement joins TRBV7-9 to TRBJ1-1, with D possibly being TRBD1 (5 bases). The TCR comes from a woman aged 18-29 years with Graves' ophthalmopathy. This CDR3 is CASSLERGLDTEAFF. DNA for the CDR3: TGTGCCAGCAGCTTAGAGCGGGGCCTGGACACTGAAGCTTTCTTT. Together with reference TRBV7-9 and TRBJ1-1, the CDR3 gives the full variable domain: DTGVSQNPRHKITKRGQNVTFRCDPISEHNRLYWYRQTLGQGPEFLTYFQNEAQLEKSRLLSDRFSAERPKGSFSTLEIQRTEQGDSAMYLCASSLERGLDTEAFFGQGTRLTVV.